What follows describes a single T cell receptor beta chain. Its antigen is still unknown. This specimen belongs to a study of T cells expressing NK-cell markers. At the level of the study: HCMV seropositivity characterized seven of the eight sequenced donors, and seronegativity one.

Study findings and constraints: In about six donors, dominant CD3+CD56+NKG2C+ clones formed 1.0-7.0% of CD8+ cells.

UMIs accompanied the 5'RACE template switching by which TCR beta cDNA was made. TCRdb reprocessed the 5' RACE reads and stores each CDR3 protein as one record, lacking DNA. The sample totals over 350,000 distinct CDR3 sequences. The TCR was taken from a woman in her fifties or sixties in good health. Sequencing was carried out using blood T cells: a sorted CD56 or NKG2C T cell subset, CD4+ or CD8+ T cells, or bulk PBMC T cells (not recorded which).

CDR3 protein: CASSTRTGEATYGYTF. The rearrangement uses TRBV10-2 and TRBJ1-2; TCRdb designates TRBD1, a call that cannot be tested without DNA. The CDR3 is 16 amino acids. Germline CDR1 reads WSHSY; CDR2 reads SAAADI.